This is a list of T cell receptor beta chains from one sample in a study of CD8 T cells in Susac syndrome. TCRdb itself ran the immunoSEQ multiplex PCR reads through MiXCR, one entry per CDR3 protein. The table has approximately 100,000 distinct CDR3 sequences, approximately 91% seen once. Sequencing was carried out using CD4+ T cells from PBMCs. These receptors were taken from a human donor in good health. Both conserved end residues are part of each CDR3. The D gene is left open where the match is weak. Only part of the rows carry a size: once, few, many, or a class if the clone is expanded.

J gene: TRBJ2-3
D gene: TRBD2
clone size: .
V gene: TRBV7-9
CDR3 protein: CASSKSASGSTSTDTQYF
CDR3 DNA: TGTGCCAGCAGTAAGAGCGCTAGCGGGTCAACTAGCACAGATACGCAGTATTTT

J gene: TRBJ2-7
D gene: TRBD1
clone size: .
V gene: TRBV12-3/TRBV12-4
CDR3 protein: CASTLGPKTGMIREQYF
CDR3 DNA: TGTGCCAGCACTCTTGGCCCGAAGACAGGGATGATACGCGAGCAGTACTTC

J gene: TRBJ1-1
D gene: TRBD1
clone size: .
V gene: TRBV6-2/TRBV6-3
CDR3 protein: CASSYKDREEAFF
CDR3 DNA: TGTGCCAGCAGTTACAAGGACAGGGAAGAAGCTTTCTTT

J gene: TRBJ2-1
D gene: TRBD2
clone size: .
V gene: TRBV5-1
CDR3 protein: CASSPGTSGTSYNEQFF
CDR3 DNA: TGCGCCAGCAGCCCGGGGACTAGCGGTACCTCCTACAATGAGCAGTTCTTC

J gene: TRBJ2-2
D gene: .
clone size: .
V gene: TRBV7-2
CDR3 protein: CASSTQNTGELFF
CDR3 DNA: TGTGCCAGCAGCACCCAGAACACCGGGGAGCTGTTTTTT

J gene: TRBJ2-1
D gene: .
clone size: .
V gene: TRBV12-5
CDR3 protein: CASGREYNEQFF
CDR3 DNA: TGTGCTAGTGGGCGGGAATACAATGAGCAGTTCTTC

J gene: TRBJ2-5
D gene: TRBD2
clone size: .
V gene: TRBV20-1
CDR3 protein: CSARGASGGETQYF
CDR3 DNA: TGCAGTGCTAGAGGGGCTAGCGGGGGAGAGACCCAGTACTTC

J gene: TRBJ1-2
D gene: TRBD1
clone size: .
V gene: TRBV4-3
CDR3 protein: CASSQNKRTGKNYGYTF
CDR3 DNA: TGCGCCAGCAGCCAAAATAAAAGGACAGGGAAAAACTATGGCTACACCTTC

J gene: TRBJ1-1
D gene: .
clone size: .
V gene: TRBV7-3
CDR3 protein: CASRDRTEAFF
CDR3 DNA: TGTGCCAGCAGGGATCGGACTGAAGCTTTCTTT

J gene: TRBJ2-3
D gene: .
clone size: .
V gene: TRBV7-9
CDR3 protein: CASSGSETSTDTQYF
CDR3 DNA: TGTGCCAGCAGCGGTAGCGAGACTAGCACAGATACGCAGTATTTT

J gene: TRBJ2-1
D gene: .
clone size: .
V gene: TRBV29-1
CDR3 protein: CSAVPFSSYNEQFF
CDR3 DNA: TGCAGCGCCGTTCCTTTTAGCTCCTACAATGAGCAGTTCTTC

J gene: TRBJ2-1
D gene: .
clone size: .
V gene: TRBV29-1
CDR3 protein: CSVEYLPEQFF
CDR3 DNA: TGCAGCGTTGAGTACCTCCCTGAGCAGTTCTTC

J gene: TRBJ2-1
D gene: TRBD2
clone size: .
V gene: TRBV4-3
CDR3 protein: CASSQEHLTSGSASYNEQFF
CDR3 DNA: TGCGCCAGCAGCCAAGAGCACCTGACTAGCGGGAGTGCCTCCTACAATGAGCAGTTCTTC

J gene: TRBJ2-2
D gene: .
clone size: .
V gene: TRBV7-2
CDR3 protein: CASSYLPGRRTGELFF
CDR3 DNA: TGTGCCAGCAGCTACTTACCGGGACGGAGGACCGGGGAGCTGTTTTTT

J gene: TRBJ1-3
D gene: .
clone size: .
V gene: TRBV6-2/TRBV6-3
CDR3 protein: CASRDFGSGNTIYF
CDR3 DNA: TGTGCCAGCAGGGACTTCGGCTCTGGAAACACCATATATTTT

J gene: TRBJ1-2
D gene: .
clone size: .
V gene: TRBV5-4
CDR3 protein: CASSLSGTSQNRYTF
CDR3 DNA: TGTGCCAGCAGCTTGAGCGGGACTTCCCAGAATCGCTACACCTTC

J gene: TRBJ1-4
D gene: TRBD1
clone size: once
V gene: TRBV7-2
CDR3 protein: CASRDRGRAEKLFF
CDR3 DNA: TGTGCCAGCAGGGACAGGGGACGAGCGGAAAAACTGTTTTTT

J gene: TRBJ2-7
D gene: .
clone size: once
V gene: TRBV5-6
CDR3 protein: CASSGPLAYEQYF
CDR3 DNA: TGTGCCAGCAGCGGGCCCCTAGCCTACGAGCAGTACTTC

J gene: TRBJ1-5
D gene: TRBD1
clone size: once
V gene: TRBV19
CDR3 protein: CASSSGTGFPNQPQHF
CDR3 DNA: TGTGCCAGTAGTTCCGGGACAGGGTTCCCAAATCAGCCCCAGCATTTT

J gene: TRBJ2-3
D gene: .
clone size: .
V gene: TRBV7-2
CDR3 protein: CASRKVGGLGTDTQYF
CDR3 DNA: TGTGCCAGCAGAAAAGTCGGGGGCTTGGGCACAGATACGCAGTATTTT

J gene: TRBJ1-5
D gene: .
clone size: .
V gene: TRBV15
CDR3 protein: CATSRGKMDFQPQHF
CDR3 DNA: TGTGCCACCAGCAGAGGTAAGATGGATTTCCAGCCCCAGCATTTT

J gene: TRBJ2-3
D gene: .
clone size: few
V gene: TRBV7-2
CDR3 protein: CASSLNWVDTQYF
CDR3 DNA: TGTGCCAGCAGCTTGAATTGGGTGGATACGCAGTATTTT

J gene: TRBJ1-1
D gene: .
clone size: .
V gene: TRBV29-1
CDR3 protein: CSVEVPSTVVGTEAFF
CDR3 DNA: TGCAGCGTTGAAGTTCCGTCGACAGTGGTCGGCACTGAAGCTTTCTTT

J gene: TRBJ1-5
D gene: .
clone size: .
V gene: TRBV7-2
CDR3 protein: CASSTGRNQPQHF
CDR3 DNA: TGTGCCAGCAGCACGGGACGTAATCAGCCCCAGCATTTT

J gene: TRBJ1-3
D gene: .
clone size: .
V gene: TRBV6-5
CDR3 protein: CASSYSERGSLPIYF
CDR3 DNA: TGTGCCAGCAGTTACTCGGAGAGAGGGAGCCTCCCCATATATTTT

J gene: TRBJ2-1
D gene: .
clone size: once
V gene: TRBV4-1
CDR3 protein: CASSQAGGYGEQFF
CDR3 DNA: TGCGCCAGCAGCCAAGCTGGGGGTTACGGTGAGCAGTTCTTC

J gene: TRBJ1-2
D gene: .
clone size: once
V gene: TRBV7-9
CDR3 protein: CASSLRDRYGYTF
CDR3 DNA: TGTGCCAGCAGCTTAAGGGATCGCTATGGCTACACCTTC

J gene: TRBJ2-3
D gene: .
clone size: once
V gene: TRBV7-8
CDR3 protein: CASSSQGGPTDTQYF
CDR3 DNA: TGTGCCAGCAGCTCGCAGGGGGGGCCCACAGATACGCAGTATTTT

J gene: TRBJ1-1
D gene: TRBD1
clone size: .
V gene: TRBV2
CDR3 protein: CASKGTGTGVPNTEAFF
CDR3 DNA: TGTGCCAGCAAAGGGACCGGGACAGGGGTGCCGAACACTGAAGCTTTCTTT